This T cell receptor (beta chain) was recorded in a study of patients and donors after allogeneic stem cell transplantation. The CDR3 covers 15 residues. The V gene lost 2 bases and the J gene lost 2 bases, with 16 bases spanning the gap. Germline V gene sequence: CDR1 DFQATT, CDR2 SNEGSKA (reference sequence). Each CDR3 protein gets one entry after TCRdb re-called the RT-PCR reads with MiXCR. The sample holds a few hundred thousand distinct CDR3 sequences, around an eighth seen once. Sequencing input: blood, either unsorted or a sorted T cell fraction (not recorded which). The clonotype comes from a human donor who was either an allogeneic HSCT recipient or a stem cell or donor lymphocyte infusion donor (not recorded which). It is not recorded whose cells these are; they may come from a transplant donor. The V gene is TRBV20-1, the J gene TRBJ2-7, with a weak D call TRBD1 (6 bases). The CDR3 sequence is CSARHTTGSPYEQYF. CDR3 nucleotide sequence: TGCAGTGCTAGACACACTACAGGGAGCCCCTACGAGCAGTACTTC.